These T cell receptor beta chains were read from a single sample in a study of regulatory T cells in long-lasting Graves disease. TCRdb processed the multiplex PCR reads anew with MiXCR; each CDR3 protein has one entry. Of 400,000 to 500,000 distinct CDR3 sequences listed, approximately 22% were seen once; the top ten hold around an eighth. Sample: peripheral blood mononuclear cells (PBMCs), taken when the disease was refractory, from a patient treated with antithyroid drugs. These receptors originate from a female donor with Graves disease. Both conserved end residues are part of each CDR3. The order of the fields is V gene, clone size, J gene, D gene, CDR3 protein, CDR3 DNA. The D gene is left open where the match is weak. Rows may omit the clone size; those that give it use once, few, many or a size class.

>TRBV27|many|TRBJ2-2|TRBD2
CASSPRVAGDILNTGELFF
TGTGCCAGCAGTCCCCGGGTAGCGGGAGATATCCTGAACACCGGGGAGCTGTTTTTT
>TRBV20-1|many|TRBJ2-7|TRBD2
CSAGSGSISYEQYF
TGCAGTGCCGGGAGCGGGAGCATCTCCTACGAGCAGTACTTC
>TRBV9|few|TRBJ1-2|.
CASSVGGENGYTF
TGTGCCAGCAGCGTAGGGGGCGAGAATGGCTACACCTTC
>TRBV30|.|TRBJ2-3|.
CAWSVSTDTQYF
TGTGCCTGGAGTGTTAGCACAGATACGCAGTATTTT
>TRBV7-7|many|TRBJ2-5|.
CASSPNSGIQETQYF
TGTGCTAGCAGCCCTAACTCCGGGATCCAAGAGACCCAGTACTTC
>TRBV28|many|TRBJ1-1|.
CASSPPLPVNTEAFF
TGTGCCAGCAGTCCCCCCCTCCCGGTGAACACTGAAGCTTTCTTT
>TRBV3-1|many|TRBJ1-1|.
CASSHSTGGTEAFF
TGTGCCAGCAGCCACTCTACTGGTGGCACTGAAGCTTTCTTT
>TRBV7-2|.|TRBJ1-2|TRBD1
CASSSPGGSNYGYTF
TGTGCCAGCAGCTCTCCAGGGGGTTCTAACTATGGCTACACCTTC
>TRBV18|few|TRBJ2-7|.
CASSPRPEQYF
TGTGCCAGCTCACCAAGACCCGAGCAGTACTTC
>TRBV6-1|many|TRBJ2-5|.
CASNELMQETQYF
TGTGCCAGCAACGAACTTATGCAAGAGACCCAGTACTTC
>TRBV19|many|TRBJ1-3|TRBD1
CASRGQGAGNTIYF
TGTGCCAGCCGGGGACAGGGGGCTGGAAACACCATATATTTT
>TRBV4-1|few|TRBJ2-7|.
CASSQPGRKLGEQYF
TGCGCCAGCAGCCAACCGGGACGCAAACTCGGCGAGCAGTACTTC
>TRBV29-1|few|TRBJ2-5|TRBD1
CSVLDRGRETQYF
TGCAGCGTTTTGGACAGGGGCAGAGAGACCCAGTACTTC
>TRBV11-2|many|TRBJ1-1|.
CASSSQAGWDEAFF
TGTGCCAGCAGCTCCCAGGCGGGGTGGGATGAAGCTTTCTTT
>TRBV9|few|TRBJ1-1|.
CASSVSGVMGRTEAFF
TGTGCCAGCAGCGTATCAGGGGTAATGGGGCGCACTGAAGCTTTCTTT
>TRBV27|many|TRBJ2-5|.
CASSPPGHRKETQYF
TGTGCCAGCAGTCCCCCGGGACACAGGAAAGAGACCCAGTACTTC
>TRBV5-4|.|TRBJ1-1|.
CASSLVGQTNTEAFF
TGTGCCAGCAGCTTGGTGGGTCAGACGAACACTGAAGCTTTCTTT
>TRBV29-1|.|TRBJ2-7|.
CSAHLVRGGEQYF
TGCAGCGCCCACCTGGTCAGGGGCGGCGAGCAGTACTTC
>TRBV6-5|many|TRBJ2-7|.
CASSYRSSYEQYF
TGTGCCAGCAGTTACAGGAGCTCCTACGAGCAGTACTTC
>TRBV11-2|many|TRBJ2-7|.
CASSLVRTFASYEQYF
TGTGCCAGCAGCTTAGTAAGGACGTTCGCCTCCTACGAGCAGTACTTC
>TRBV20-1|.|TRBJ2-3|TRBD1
CSAFPGQSTDTQYF
TGCAGTGCCTTCCCGGGACAGAGCACAGATACGCAGTATTTT
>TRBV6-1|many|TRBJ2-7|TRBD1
CASSARGTGERYEQYF
TGTGCCAGCAGTGCCCGAGGGACAGGGGAGAGGTACGAGCAGTACTTC
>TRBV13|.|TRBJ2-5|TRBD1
CASSGRDRGEETQYF
TGTGCCAGCAGCGGGAGGGACAGGGGGGAGGAGACCCAGTACTTC
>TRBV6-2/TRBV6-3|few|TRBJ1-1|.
CASSYVSGTGGTEAFF
TGTGCCAGCAGTTACGTTTCAGGGACGGGAGGCACTGAAGCTTTCTTT
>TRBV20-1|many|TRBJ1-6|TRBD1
CSAPDRAVRSPLHF
TGCAGTGCTCCGGACAGGGCAGTTCGCTCACCCCTCCACTTT
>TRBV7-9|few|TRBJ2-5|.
CASSLTQTQAARTQYF
TGTGCCAGCAGCCTTACCCAAACGCAGGCGGCGAGGACCCAGTACTTC
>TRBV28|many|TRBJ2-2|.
CASTGWRETGELFF
TGTGCCAGCACCGGGTGGCGGGAAACCGGGGAGCTGTTTTTT
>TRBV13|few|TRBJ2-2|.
CASRNLGSGTGELFF
TGTGCCAGCAGGAATTTGGGGAGTGGCACCGGGGAGCTGTTTTTT
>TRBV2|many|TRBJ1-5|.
CASRLGTGGNQPQHF
TGTGCCAGCAGACTGGGGACCGGGGGCAATCAGCCCCAGCATTTT
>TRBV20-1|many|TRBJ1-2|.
CSARQGYGYTF
TGCAGTGCTAGGCAGGGGTATGGCTACACCTTC
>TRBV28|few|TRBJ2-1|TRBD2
CATRRVRTRSSYNEQFF
TGTGCCACCAGGAGGGTGAGGACTAGGAGCTCCTACAATGAGCAGTTCTTC
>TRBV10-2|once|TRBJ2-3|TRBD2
CASRSGLAAYTQYF
TGCGCCAGCAGATCAGGACTAGCTGCGTATACGCAGTATTTT
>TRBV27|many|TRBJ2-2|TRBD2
CASKLAGGRDVGELFF
TGTGCCAGCAAACTAGCGGGAGGAAGGGATGTCGGGGAGCTGTTTTTT
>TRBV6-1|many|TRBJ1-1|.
CASVRRGANTEAFF
TGTGCCAGCGTAAGACGGGGGGCGAACACTGAAGCTTTCTTT
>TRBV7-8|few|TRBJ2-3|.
CASTFRVPTDTQYF
TGTGCCAGCACCTTCCGGGTCCCCACAGATACGCAGTATTTT
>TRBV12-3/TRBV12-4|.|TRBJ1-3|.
CASSPSPCSGNTIYF
TGTGCCAGCAGTCCCTCCCCCTGCTCTGGAAACACCATATATTTT